Listed below are T cell receptor beta chains from one sample, sequenced in a study of cytomegalovirus exposure and HLA in healthy donors. Produced via immunoSEQ multiplex PCR; TCRdb's table is partial and in-frame only. In the table there are 95,000 to 150,000 clones, roughly nine tenths of which are singletons. Sequencing input: PBMCs. These receptors all stem from a woman under 30 in good health and CMV-seronegative. CDR3s include the opening cysteine and the closing phenylalanine or tryptophan. The D gene is left open where the match is weak. Clone size is stated in some rows and not others, as once, few, many or a class when expanded.

. . TRBJ1-6 TRBV11-2 TGTGCCAGCAGCGCTACAGGCAATAATTCACCCCTCCACTTT CASSATGNNSPLHF
few . TRBJ1-2 TRBV11-2 TGTGCCAGCAGCTTTGTGGGGCGTTATGGCTACACCTTC CASSFVGRYGYTF
. . TRBJ2-1 TRBV6-5 TGTGCCAGCAGTTACTCCTTTGGGCAAACCTACAATGAGCAGTTCTTC CASSYSFGQTYNEQFF
. . TRBJ1-5 TRBV10-2 TGCGCCAGCAGTGAGGCAGGGGTTAATCAGCCCCAGCATTTT CASSEAGVNQPQHF
. TRBD2 TRBJ2-7 TRBV7-6 TGTGCCAGCAGCTCCGCCGGGACTAGCGGGACAGGAGAGCAGTACTTC CASSSAGTSGTGEQYF
. . TRBJ2-3 TRBV5-5 TGTGCCAGCAGCCCACGCCAGGTCGAGGATACGCAGTATTTT CASSPRQVEDTQYF
. TRBD1 TRBJ2-2 TRBV4-3 TGCGCCAGCAGCCCTGGACAGGGGGCTATCACGAACACCGGGGAGCTGTTTTTT CASSPGQGAITNTGELFF
. TRBD2 TRBJ2-3 TRBV25-1 TGTGCCAGCGGGGTATTAGCGGGAACAGATACGCAGTATTTT CASGVLAGTDTQYF
once TRBD2 TRBJ2-5 TRBV6-5 TGTGCCAGCAGCTTAGCGGGGAAGCAAGAGACCCAGTACTTC CASSLAGKQETQYF
. . TRBJ1-2 TRBV12-1 TGTGCCAGCAGCCCGCGGACAGGCCTGTGGGACTATGGCTACACCTTC CASSPRTGLWDYGYTF
. . TRBJ1-4 TRBV25-1 TGTGCCAGCAGTTCGGTCCAGGAAAATGAAAAACTGTTTTTT CASSSVQENEKLFF
few TRBD2 TRBJ2-3 TRBV6-4 TGTGCCAGCAGTGTCTCGGGGGAGGGGTCGGGCACAGATACGCAGTATTTT CASSVSGEGSGTDTQYF
. TRBD2 TRBJ2-5 TRBV9 TGTGCCAGCAGCGTGACTAGCGGACGAGAGACCCAGTACTTC CASSVTSGRETQYF